The 22 T cell receptor beta chains below all came from one sample that was sequenced in a study of blood T cell repertoires in COVID-19. Generated by immunoSEQ multiplex PCR, the TCRdb table keeps only in-frame clones and is missing some. This table has over 85,000 clones, about 83% appearing once. Material for sequencing was peripheral blood. These receptor sequences come from an older woman with acute or convalescent COVID-19.

The chain combines TRBV12-5 with TRBJ2-5; a weak D match, TRBD2 (5 bases). V dropped 0 bases and J dropped 10 bases, with 12 bases sitting between them. This CDR3 comprises 13 residues. Germline assignment: CDR1 LGHNT and CDR2 FRNRAP. In DNA, the CDR3 is TGTGCTAGTGGTTTGGTGTCGGGGTCTGGCCAGTACTTC. Translated, it gives CASGLVSGSGQYF.

V gene TRBV2 combines with J gene TRBJ1-4; possibly TRBD1 for D (5 bases). The germline V gene encodes CDR1 SNHLY and CDR2 FYNNEI. With 8 bases removed from V and 2 bases from J, the gap between germline ends came to 9 bases. This CDR3 comprises 13 residues. Here the CDR3 reads CASHRFTNEKLFF. DNA for the CDR3: TGTGCCAGCCACAGGTTTACTAATGAAAAACTGTTTTTT.

This rearrangement joins TRBV28 to TRBJ1-1; TRBD1 might be the D (6 bases). V was trimmed by 8 bases and J by 0 bases, leaving 10 bases between them. The CDR3 spans 13 residues. The germline V gene encodes CDR1 MDHEN and CDR2 SYDVKM. The CDR3 bases are TGTGCCAGCTTACAGGGCGTGAACACTGAAGCTTTCTTT. Amino acids: CASLQGVNTEAFF.

V and J are TRBV7-9 and TRBJ1-2; maybe TRBD1 (5 bases). The ends were cut back, 5 bases at V and 7 bases at J, with 20 bases in the middle. The CDR3 length is 15 residues. Germline loops: CDR1 SEHNR, CDR2 FQNEAQ (reference sequence). The CDR3 DNA follows: TGTGCCAGCAGCCCAGGCGGGATAGGGGCGGTTGGCTACACCTTC. Translating gives CASSPGGIGAVGYTF.

V is TRBV9 and J is TRBJ2-5; 8 nucleotides line up with TRBD2. The CDR3 is made up of 17 amino acids. The trim removed 4 bases at V and 2 bases at J, leaving 13 bases unmatched. The germline V gene encodes CDR1 SGDLS and CDR2 YYNGEE. The CDR3 region has the DNA TGTGCCAGCAGCCCAGGGGTCTCGGGGGGGGAACAAGAGACCCAGTACTTC. The encoded protein is CASSPGVSGGEQETQYF. The full variable domain, its missing parts supplied by reference TRBV9 and TRBJ2-5, is DSGVTQTPKHLITATGQRVTLRCSPRSGDLSVYWYQQSLDQGLQFLIQYYNGEERAKGNILERFSAQQFPDLHSELNLSSLELGDSALYFCASSPGVSGGEQETQYFGPGTRLLVL.

This clone was seen a single time. J is TRBJ2-7 and V is TRBV5-1; D unresolved. The germline CDR1 and CDR2 sequences are SGHRS and YFSETQ. This CDR3 contains 14 residues. Trimming cost V 4 bases and J 6 bases, with 17 bases left between them. Here the CDR3 DNA reads TGCGCCAGCAGCGAGCAAGCTCTATCGGGCGAGCAGTACTTC. Its translation: CASSEQALSGEQYF.

This chain connects TRBV18 to TRBJ2-5, with 8 nucleotides matching TRBD2. Germline CDR1 and CDR2: KGHSH and LQKENI. V dropped 5 bases and J dropped 4; count of bases not matched to a gene: 9. This CDR3 has 15 amino acids. Written as DNA, the CDR3 is TGTGCCAGCTCAACAACCGGGACTAGTTTAGAGACCCAGTACTTC. Residues: CASSTTGTSLETQYF. Full variable domain (remainder filled in from reference TRBV18 and TRBJ2-5): NAGVMQNPRHLVRRRGQEARLRCSPMKGHSHVYWYRQLPEEGLKFMVYLQKENIIDESGMPKERFSAEFPKEGPSILRIQQVVRGDSAAYFCASSTTGTSLETQYFGPGTRLLVL.

The V and J genes are TRBV7-9 and TRBJ2-7, with D perhaps matching TRBD2 (5 bases). The CDR3 runs to 14 residues. CDR1 and CDR2 (germline): SEHNR, FQNEAQ (reference sequence). Trimming removed 1 base from V and 7 bases from J, with 14 bases in between. As DNA, the CDR3 is TGTGCCAGCAGCTTAGGTCGGGGTTACTCGGAGCAGTACTTC. Its translation: CASSLGRGYSEQYF.

The chain couples TRBV5-1 to TRBJ1-2; 8 nucleotides align to TRBD1. The length of the CDR3 is 16 residues. Unmatched junction bases numbered 11, after V lost 0 bases and J lost 7 bases. CDR1 and CDR2 from the germline V gene are SGHRS and YFSETQ. In DNA form, the CDR3 reads TGCGCCAGCAGCTTGGAATCACCGGACAGGGCGAGTGGCTACACCTTC. Translating gives CASSLESPDRASGYTF.

Here the CDR3 DNA reads TGCGCCAGCAGCACTCTAGCGGGGGGGCCCACAGATACGCAGTATTTT. Translating gives CASSTLAGGPTDTQYF. This chain connects TRBV5-1 to TRBJ2-3; 12 nucleotides line up with TRBD2. The germline V gene encodes CDR1 SGHRS and CDR2 YFSETQ. This CDR3 contains 16 residues. With V trimmed by 4 bases and J by 2 bases, 5 bases remained unmatched.

The chain couples TRBV19 to TRBJ1-4, with a weak D call TRBD1 (5 bases). Deletions cut 5 bases from V and 7 bases from J, with 14 bases between. CDR1 is LNHDA, CDR2 SQIVND, per germline (reference sequence). The CDR3 spans 14 residues. The CDR3 DNA reads TGTGCCAGTAGTTACGCAGGGCTGAGTGAAAAACTGTTTTTT. It codes for CASSYAGLSEKLFF.

The rearrangement links TRBV5-1 to TRBJ2-6; D is perhaps TRBD2 (7 bases). V lost 4 bases, J lost 4 bases, and 15 bases lay in between. The CDR3 sequence is 16 residues long. Germline CDR1 is SGHRS and CDR2 is YFSETQ. The CDR3 is CASSVTGGGGANVLTF. CDR3 sequence (DNA): TGCGCCAGCAGCGTGACGGGGGGCGGCGGGGCCAACGTCCTGACTTTC.

The chain joins TRBV20-1 to TRBJ2-3; no definite D call. The CDR3 is 10 amino acids. With 6 bases removed from V and 4 bases from J, the gap between germline ends came to 5 bases. Germline V gene data show CDR1 as DFQATT and CDR2 as SNEGSKA (reference sequence). For the CDR3, the DNA is TGCAGTGCACGGGCAGATACGCAGTATTTT. This translates into CSARADTQYF.

This chain links TRBV19 with TRBJ2-1, with D tentatively TRBD1 (6 bases). The CDR3 runs 14 residues. The V end was cut by 5 bases, the J end by 3 bases, with 11 bases between. The V gene's germline CDR1 is LNHDA and CDR2 SQIVND (reference sequence). The CDR3 loop is CASSGRGIYNEQFF. In nucleotides, the CDR3 is TGTGCCAGTAGTGGCAGGGGAATCTACAATGAGCAGTTCTTC.

V is TRBV11-3 and J is TRBJ1-2, with D possibly matching TRBD1 (5 bases). CDR3 length: 15 amino acids. Germline V CDR1 and CDR2: SGHNT, YENEEA. Trimming removed 4 bases at V and 4 bases at J, with 16 bases between. The CDR3 DNA reads as TGTGCCAGCAGCTCAAGAACTGACAGCGTCTATGGCTACACCTTC. Protein sequence: CASSSRTDSVYGYTF.

The CDR3 protein is CASSLGQLPLNTGELFF. The CDR3 nucleotides are TGTGCCAGCAGCTTAGGACAGCTGCCTCTCAACACCGGGGAGCTGTTTTTT. The rearrangement joins TRBV7-9 to TRBJ2-2; D is possibly TRBD1 (5 bases). Germline loops: CDR1 SEHNR, CDR2 FQNEAQ (reference sequence). The ends were cut back, 1 base at V and 2 bases at J, with 14 bases in the middle. This CDR3 has 17 amino acids.

The chain employs TRBV28 and TRBJ1-2; the match to TRBD1 covers 7 bases. V lost 3 bases, J lost 7 bases, and 8 bases stayed unmatched. The germline V gene encodes CDR1 MDHEN and CDR2 SYDVKM. The length of the CDR3 is 14 residues. CDR3 sequence: CASSFRDRNVGYTF. The CDR3, as DNA: TGTGCCAGCAGTTTTCGGGACAGAAATGTTGGCTACACCTTC.

V usage is TRBV5-1 and J usage is TRBJ2-2, with TRBD1 matching over 8 bases. Germline assignment: CDR1 SGHRS and CDR2 YFSETQ. The ends lost 4 bases at V and 1 base at J; junction bases unmatched: 3. This CDR3 spans 15 amino acids. CDR3 nucleotide sequence: TGCGCCAGCAGCACCGGGACAGGGAACACCGGGGAGCTGTTTTTT. Protein sequence: CASSTGTGNTGELFF.

This sequence joins TRBV3-1 (or the pseudogene TRBV3-2) and TRBJ1-2; D uncertain. The V end lost 0 bases, the J end lost 4 bases, and 6 bases lay between the germline ends. Germline CDR1 and CDR2: LGHDT and YNNKEL (reference sequence). There are 13 residues in the CDR3. The CDR3 nucleotides read TGTGCCAGCAGCCAAGATAGAACCTATGGCTACACCTTC. It codes for CASSQDRTYGYTF.

This chain connects TRBV18 to TRBJ1-1; the D is unclear. The CDR3 is 14 amino acids. Germline CDR1 KGHSH, CDR2 LQKENI. Trimming removed 3 bases at V and 1 base at J, with 9 bases between. The CDR3 loop is CASSPWGGNTEAFF. The CDR3 DNA follows: TGTGCCAGCTCACCCTGGGGAGGGAACACTGAAGCTTTCTTT.

The chain joins TRBV5-5 to TRBJ2-7; 7 bases line up with TRBD2. Germline V CDR1 and CDR2: SGHKS, YYEKEE (reference sequence). Trimming removed 3 bases from V and 5 bases from J; junction bases left unmatched: 2. This CDR3 spans 12 amino acids. DNA of the CDR3: TGTGCCAGCAGCTGGGAGGGCCACGAGCAGTACTTC. Its protein is CASSWEGHEQYF.

The chain carries TRBV18 and TRBJ2-2; TRBD1 agrees at 7 bases. The CDR3 is made up of 16 amino acids. Germline loops: CDR1 KGHSH, CDR2 LQKENI. The trim removed 3 bases at V and 4 bases at J, leaving 8 bases unmatched. CDR3 nucleotide sequence: TGTGCCAGCTCACCTCCGGGACAGCTAGCCACCGGGGAGCTGTTTTTT. Its translation: CASSPPGQLATGELFF.